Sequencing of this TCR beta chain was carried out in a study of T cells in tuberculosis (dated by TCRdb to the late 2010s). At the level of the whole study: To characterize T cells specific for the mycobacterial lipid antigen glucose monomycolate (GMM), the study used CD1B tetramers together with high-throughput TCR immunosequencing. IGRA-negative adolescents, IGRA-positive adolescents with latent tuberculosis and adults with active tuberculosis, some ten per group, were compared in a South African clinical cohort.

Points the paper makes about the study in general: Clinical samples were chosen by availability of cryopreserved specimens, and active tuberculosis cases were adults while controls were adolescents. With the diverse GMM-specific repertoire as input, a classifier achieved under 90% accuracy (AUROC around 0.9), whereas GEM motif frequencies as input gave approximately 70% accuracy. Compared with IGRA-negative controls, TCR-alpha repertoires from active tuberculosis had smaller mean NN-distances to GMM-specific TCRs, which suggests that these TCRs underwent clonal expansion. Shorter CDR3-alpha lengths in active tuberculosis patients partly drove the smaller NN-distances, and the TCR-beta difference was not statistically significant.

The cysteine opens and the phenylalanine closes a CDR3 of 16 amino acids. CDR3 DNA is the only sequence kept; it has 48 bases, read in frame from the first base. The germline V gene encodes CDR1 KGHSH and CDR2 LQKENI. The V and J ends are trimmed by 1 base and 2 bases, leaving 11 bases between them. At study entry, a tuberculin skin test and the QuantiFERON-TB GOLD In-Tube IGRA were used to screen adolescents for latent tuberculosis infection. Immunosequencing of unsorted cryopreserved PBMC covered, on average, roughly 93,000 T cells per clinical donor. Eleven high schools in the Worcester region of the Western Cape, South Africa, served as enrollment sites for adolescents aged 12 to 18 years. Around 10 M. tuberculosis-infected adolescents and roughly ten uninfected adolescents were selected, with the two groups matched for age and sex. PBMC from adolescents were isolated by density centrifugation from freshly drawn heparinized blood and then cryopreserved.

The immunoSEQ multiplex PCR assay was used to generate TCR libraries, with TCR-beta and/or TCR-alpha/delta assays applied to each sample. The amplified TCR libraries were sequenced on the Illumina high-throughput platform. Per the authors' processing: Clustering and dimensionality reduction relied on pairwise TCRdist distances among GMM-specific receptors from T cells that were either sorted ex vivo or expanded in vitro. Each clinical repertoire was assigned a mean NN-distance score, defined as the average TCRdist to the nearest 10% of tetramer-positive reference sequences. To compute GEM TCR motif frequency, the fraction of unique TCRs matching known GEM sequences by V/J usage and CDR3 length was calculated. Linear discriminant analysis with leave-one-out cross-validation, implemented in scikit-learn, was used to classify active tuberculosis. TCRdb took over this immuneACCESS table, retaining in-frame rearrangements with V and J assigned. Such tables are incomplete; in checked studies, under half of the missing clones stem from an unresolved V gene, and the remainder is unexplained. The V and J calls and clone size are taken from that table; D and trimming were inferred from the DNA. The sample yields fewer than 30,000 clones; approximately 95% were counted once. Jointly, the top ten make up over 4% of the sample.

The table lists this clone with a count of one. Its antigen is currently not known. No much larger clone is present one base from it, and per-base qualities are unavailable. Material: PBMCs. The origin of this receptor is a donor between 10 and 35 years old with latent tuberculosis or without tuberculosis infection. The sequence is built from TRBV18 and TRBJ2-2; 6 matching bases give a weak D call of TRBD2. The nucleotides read TGTGCCAGCTCACCACTAGCGGACCTAAACACCGGGGAGCTGTTTTTT. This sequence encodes CASSPLADLNTGELFF.